A selection of T cell receptor beta chains follows, all from one sample in a study of cytotoxic CD8 clonotypes in ibrutinib-treated CLL. Sequenced by immunoSEQ multiplex PCR; TCRdb stores in-frame clones only, minus some. This table holds fewer than 90,000 clones, around two thirds found once. The source was PBMCs, collected after 12 months of ibrutinib treatment. The receptor source for this set is a human donor with chronic lymphocytic leukemia. CDR3s include the opening cysteine and the closing phenylalanine or tryptophan. The D gene is left open where the match is weak. Rows may omit the clone size; those that give it use once, few, many or a size class.

D gene	V gene	J gene	clone size	CDR3 DNA	CDR3 protein
-	TRBV7-2	TRBJ1-2	-	TGTGCCAGCAGCTTAGCGGGGGGTGGGGCAGCAGTCTATGGCTACACCTTC	CASSLAGGGAAVYGYTF
-	TRBV19	TRBJ1-1	-	TGTGCCAGTAGTATAAAGGGGGACACTGAAGCTTTCTTT	CASSIKGDTEAFF
TRBD1	TRBV11-2	TRBJ1-1	-	TGTGCCAGCAGCGAGAGGGACAGTAAGGCTGAAGCTTTCTTT	CASSERDSKAEAFF
-	TRBV19	TRBJ2-3	-	TGTGCCAGTAGGGCGGGACAACGCACAGATACGCAGTATTTT	CASRAGQRTDTQYF
-	TRBV20-1	TRBJ2-7	-	TGCAGTGCTAGTTGGGCCTACGAGCAGTACTTC	CSASWAYEQYF
TRBD2	TRBV9	TRBJ2-3	once	TGTGCCAGCAGCCGTCTAGCGGGCACAGATACGCAGTATTTT	CASSRLAGTDTQYF
-	TRBV6-6	TRBJ2-2	-	TGTGCCAGCAGTTATACACCACACTCGAACACCGGGGAGCTGTTTTTT	CASSYTPHSNTGELFF
-	TRBV30	TRBJ1-2	-	TGTGCCTGGAGTCCGGGACCCGGGGAGGGCTACACCTTC	CAWSPGPGEGYTF
-	TRBV7-8	TRBJ1-1	-	TGTGCCAGCAGCTTAGACAGGACCCTGAACACTGAAGCTTTCTTT	CASSLDRTLNTEAFF
-	TRBV5-1	TRBJ2-1	-	TGCGCCAGCAGCGGCGGACAGGGAGGGTACAATGAGCAGTTCTTC	CASSGGQGGYNEQFF
-	TRBV9	TRBJ1-2	-	TGTGCCAGCAGCGTAGGTGGTGTTGGCTACACCTTC	CASSVGGVGYTF
TRBD2	TRBV5-4	TRBJ2-7	-	TGTGCCAGCAGCAACCTAGCGGGGACGACCTACGAGCAGTACTTC	CASSNLAGTTYEQYF
TRBD1	TRBV4-3	TRBJ2-7	-	TGCGCCAGCAGCCCAAGTGGGACAGGGGTCACCTACGAGCAGTACTTC	CASSPSGTGVTYEQYF
-	TRBV4-2	TRBJ2-1	-	TGTGCCAGCAGCCCAGGGGGACTAGTATTCGCCTACAATGAGCAGTTCTTC	CASSPGGLVFAYNEQFF
-	TRBV11-2	TRBJ1-2	few	TGTGCCAGCAGCTTAATCAGGGACAAGGACTATGGCTACACCTTC	CASSLIRDKDYGYTF
-	TRBV14	TRBJ1-6	-	TGTGCCAGCAGCCAAGAGAACTTACCTAATTCACCCCTCCACTTT	CASSQENLPNSPLHF
TRBD1	TRBV7-2	TRBJ2-7	-	TGTGCCAGCAGCCGGGACAGGGGGCCGGACGAGCAGTACTTC	CASSRDRGPDEQYF
-	TRBV5-1	TRBJ1-2	-	TGCGCCAGCAGCTTGGAGAGCGGTGGTTCCTATGGCTACACCTTC	CASSLESGGSYGYTF